This is a list of T cell receptor beta chains from one sample in a study of T cell repertoires in cytomegalovirus infection. A single record per CDR3 protein comes from TCRdb applying MiXCR to the reads. The sample holds about 830,000 distinct CDR3 sequences, 32% seen once. Their antigens remain unidentified. The sample here was cultured CD8+ T cells from PBMCs, taken from culture after CMV antigen stimulation. These receptors came from a human donor in good health (CMV status not recorded). Some clones in this sample may be carry-over from other donors' samples. The CDR3 runs from the conserved cysteine through the conserved F or W. Fields, in order: clone size, J gene, D gene, V gene, CDR3 protein. D genes are given only for firm matches. Expanded clones get a size class; other rows say once, few or many, or leave the size out.

few | TRBJ2-1 | - | TRBV5-8 | CASSIEPGDDEQFF
- | TRBJ1-1 | TRBD1 | TRBV6-6 | CASSIGTVTEAFF
few | TRBJ2-1 | - | TRBV7-4 | CASTSRINEQFF
few | TRBJ2-1 | - | TRBV4-1 | CASSQVNAGLYNEQFF
- | TRBJ2-1 | - | TRBV19 | CASSIQRSYNEQCF
few | TRBJ2-3 | - | TRBV6-2/TRBV6-3 | CASSYSTMGADTQYF
few | TRBJ1-1 | - | TRBV27 | CASSSGRGGFVAEAFF
- | TRBJ2-5 | TRBD1 | TRBV4-1 | CASSQDRTGWETQYF
many | TRBJ2-3 | - | TRBV6-2/TRBV6-3 | CASSLTGRAHRSTDTQYF
few | TRBJ2-3 | - | TRBV6-8 | CASSRTRVSADTQYF
- | TRBJ2-1 | - | TRBV7-9 | CASSSQGGLVYNEQFF
- | TRBJ2-1 | - | TRBV29-1 | CSVAGGRVTYNEQFF
- | TRBJ1-5 | - | TRBV19 | CASSVLPSNQPQHF
- | TRBJ2-1 | - | TRBV5-1 | CASSGVPGPYNEQFF
- | TRBJ2-1 | TRBD2 | TRBV12-3/TRBV12-4 | CASLGGSSYNEQFF
few | TRBJ1-6 | TRBD1 | TRBV7-6 | CASSPGAGGLMFRSPLHF
- | TRBJ2-4 | - | TRBV28 | CASSLNPGAKNIQYF
few | TRBJ2-3 | - | TRBV4-1 | CASSQVIGTLGDTQYF
many | TRBJ2-2 | TRBD2 | TRBV6-2/TRBV6-3 | CASSRIPGTSPGTGELFF
- | TRBJ2-1 | TRBD2 | TRBV27 | CASSLSTSGGSEQFF
- | TRBJ1-2 | - | TRBV6-5 | CASSDGSNNYGYTF
few | TRBJ2-3 | TRBD2 | TRBV6-6 | CASSPPSAGGPDTQYF
few | TRBJ1-4 | - | TRBV6-1 | CASSESRWDEKLFF
- | TRBJ2-1 | - | TRBV19 | CASSIIRSDEQFF
few | TRBJ2-4 | - | TRBV2 | CASLFGGIQYF
- | TRBJ2-7 | - | TRBV20-1 | CSARWDTYEQYF
many | TRBJ2-5 | TRBD1 | TRBV7-2 | CASSGFDRGHETQYF
few | TRBJ2-7 | TRBD2 | TRBV2 | CASSEADGTSGGAVYEQYF
many | TRBJ2-7 | - | TRBV10-3 | CAIMDGAPHLGQYF
many | TRBJ2-2 | - | TRBV10-3 | CAISEIRQNTGELFF
- | TRBJ2-5 | - | TRBV7-6 | CASSSTLEETQYF
- | TRBJ2-1 | - | TRBV7-4 | CASSTSLEPNEQFF
- | TRBJ2-7 | - | TRBV2 | CASTQNRVSSYEQYF
- | TRBJ1-1 | TRBD1 | TRBV29-1 | CSVETGRTEAFF
many | TRBJ1-1 | - | TRBV19 | CASSHNTEAFF
- | TRBJ2-1 | - | TRBV19 | CASSMLASNYNEQFF
- | TRBJ2-7 | TRBD1 | TRBV7-6 | CASSQTGTGVFEQYF